One TCR beta chain is described in this entry. These data are taken from a study of cytomegalovirus exposure and HLA in healthy donors. The PCR had 60 Vbeta and 13 Jbeta primers. Sequenced by immunoSEQ multiplex PCR; TCRdb stores in-frame clones only, minus some. The sample shows 140,000 to 150,000 clones, roughly 80% of them seen only once. Input material: PBMCs. The clonotype originates from a woman aged 40 to 49 in good health and CMV-seropositive.

The DNA for the CDR3 is TGTGCCAGCAGCCCGGCGGGAGGGAGTACGTACACCGGGGAGCTGTTTTTT. Protein: CASSPAGGSTYTGELFF. The rearrangement joins TRBV7-3 to TRBJ2-2; the match to TRBD2 covers 9 bases. This CDR3 is 17 amino acids long. Germline V gene lookup returns CDR1 SGHTA and CDR2 FQGTGA. The junction had 10 bases not matched to a gene; V was cut back by 5 bases and J by 3 bases.